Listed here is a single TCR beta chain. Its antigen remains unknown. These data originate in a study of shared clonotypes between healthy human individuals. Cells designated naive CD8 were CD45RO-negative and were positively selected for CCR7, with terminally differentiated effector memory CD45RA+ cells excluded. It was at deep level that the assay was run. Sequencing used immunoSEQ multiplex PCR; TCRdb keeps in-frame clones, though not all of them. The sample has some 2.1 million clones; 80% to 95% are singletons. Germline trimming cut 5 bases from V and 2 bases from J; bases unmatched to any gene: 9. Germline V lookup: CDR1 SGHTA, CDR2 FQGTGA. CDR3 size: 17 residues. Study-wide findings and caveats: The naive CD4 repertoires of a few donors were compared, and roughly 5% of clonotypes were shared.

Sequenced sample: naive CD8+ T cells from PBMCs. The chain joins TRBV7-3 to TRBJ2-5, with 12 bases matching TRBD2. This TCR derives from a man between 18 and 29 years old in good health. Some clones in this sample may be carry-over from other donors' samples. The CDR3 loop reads CASSPRGLAGGQETQYF. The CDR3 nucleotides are TGTGCCAGCAGCCCCAGGGGGCTAGCGGGAGGGCAAGAGACCCAGTACTTC.